The sequence of this TCR beta chain was determined in a study of T cell responses to AZD1222 COVID-19 vaccine. Overall study findings and caveats: The span of vaccine-associated CD4 TCRs extended across spike, with dominance at 160-218 and 743-854. The number of AZD1222 recipients seropositive at baseline was only five or six.

The CDR3 is 14 amino acids. With V trimmed by 5 bases and J by 3 bases, 6 bases remained unmatched. Germline CDR1 is SGHVS and CDR2 is FQNEAQ. Concerning this clone: Antigen: not known.

Clones were sequenced by immunoSEQ multiplex PCR, and TCRdb holds only the in-frame ones, with some missing. The sample lists 90,000 to 150,000 clones, roughly 90% occurring once. The sequencing here drew on peripheral blood, taken on day 0 of AZD1222 vaccination. The chain employs TRBV7-8 and TRBJ2-7, with TRBD1 identical over 8 bases. The sequence was collected from an adult in good health. CDR3 sequence: CASSPRTGNYEQYF. The CDR3, as DNA: TGTGCCAGCAGCCCGAGGACAGGGAACTACGAGCAGTACTTC.